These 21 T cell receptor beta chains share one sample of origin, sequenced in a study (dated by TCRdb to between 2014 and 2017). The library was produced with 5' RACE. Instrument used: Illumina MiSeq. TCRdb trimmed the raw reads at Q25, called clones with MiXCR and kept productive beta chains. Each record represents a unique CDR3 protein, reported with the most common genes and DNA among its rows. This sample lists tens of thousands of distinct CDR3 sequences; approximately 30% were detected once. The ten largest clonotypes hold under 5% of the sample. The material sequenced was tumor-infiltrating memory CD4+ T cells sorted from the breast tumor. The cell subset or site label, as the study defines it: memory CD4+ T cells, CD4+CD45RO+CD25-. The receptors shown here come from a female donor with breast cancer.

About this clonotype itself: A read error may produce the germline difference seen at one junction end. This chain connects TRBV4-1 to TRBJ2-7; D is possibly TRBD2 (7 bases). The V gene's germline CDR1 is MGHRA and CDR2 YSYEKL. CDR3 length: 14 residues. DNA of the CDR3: TGCACCAGCAGCCGAGGGGGGGGGCCCTACGAGCAGTACTTC. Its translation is CTSSRGGGPYEQYF.

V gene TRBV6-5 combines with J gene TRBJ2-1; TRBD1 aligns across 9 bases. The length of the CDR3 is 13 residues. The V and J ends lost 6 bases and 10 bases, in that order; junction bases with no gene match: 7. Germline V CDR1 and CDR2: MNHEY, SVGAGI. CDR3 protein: CASRRQGEREQFF. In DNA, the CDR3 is TGTGCCAGCAGAAGACAGGGGGAGAGGGAGCAGTTCTTC.

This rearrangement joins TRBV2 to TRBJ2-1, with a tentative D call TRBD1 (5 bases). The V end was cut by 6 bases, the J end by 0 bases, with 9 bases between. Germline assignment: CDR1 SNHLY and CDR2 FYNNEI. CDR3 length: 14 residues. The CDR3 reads CASRRQNSYNEQFF. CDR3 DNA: TGTGCCAGCAGGCGACAGAACTCCTACAATGAGCAGTTCTTC.

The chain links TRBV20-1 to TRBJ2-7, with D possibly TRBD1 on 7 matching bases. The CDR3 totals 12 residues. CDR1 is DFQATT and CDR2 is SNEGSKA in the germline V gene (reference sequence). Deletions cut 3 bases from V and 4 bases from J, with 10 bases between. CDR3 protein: CSAREGAYEQYF. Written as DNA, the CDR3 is TGCAGTGCTAGGGAGGGGGCATACGAGCAGTACTTC.

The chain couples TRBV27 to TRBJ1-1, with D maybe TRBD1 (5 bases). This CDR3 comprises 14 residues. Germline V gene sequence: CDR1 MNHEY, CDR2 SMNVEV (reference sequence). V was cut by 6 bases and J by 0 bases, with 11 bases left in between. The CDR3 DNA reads TGTGCCAGCAGACTTATGGGGGTGAACACTGAAGCTTTCTTT. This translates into CASRLMGVNTEAFF.

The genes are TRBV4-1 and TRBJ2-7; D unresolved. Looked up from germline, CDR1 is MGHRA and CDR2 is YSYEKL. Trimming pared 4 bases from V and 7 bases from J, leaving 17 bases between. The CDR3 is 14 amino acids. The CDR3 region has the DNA TGCGCCAGCAGCCTGACAAGTTTCCAACCGGAGCAGTACTTC. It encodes CASSLTSFQPEQYF.

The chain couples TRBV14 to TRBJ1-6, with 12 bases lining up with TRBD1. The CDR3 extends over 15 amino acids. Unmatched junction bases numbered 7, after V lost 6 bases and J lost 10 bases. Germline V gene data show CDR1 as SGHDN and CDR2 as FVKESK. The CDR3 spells CASRASGQGASPLHF. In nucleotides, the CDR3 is TGTGCCAGCAGAGCATCGGGACAGGGGGCATCACCCCTCCACTTT.

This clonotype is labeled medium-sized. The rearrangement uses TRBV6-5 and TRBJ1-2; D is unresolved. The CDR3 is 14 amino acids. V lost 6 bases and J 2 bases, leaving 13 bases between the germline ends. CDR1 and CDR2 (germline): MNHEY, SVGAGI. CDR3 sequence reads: CASSPDQWNYGYTF. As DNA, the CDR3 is TGTGCCAGCAGCCCGGACCAGTGGAACTATGGCTACACCTTC.

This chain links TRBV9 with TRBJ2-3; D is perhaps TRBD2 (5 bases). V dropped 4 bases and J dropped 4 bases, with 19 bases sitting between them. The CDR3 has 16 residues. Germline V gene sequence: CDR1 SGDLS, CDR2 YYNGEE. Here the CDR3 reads CASSQRSGGFADTQYF. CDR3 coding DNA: TGTGCCAGCAGCCAAAGGTCAGGAGGATTTGCAGATACGCAGTATTTT.

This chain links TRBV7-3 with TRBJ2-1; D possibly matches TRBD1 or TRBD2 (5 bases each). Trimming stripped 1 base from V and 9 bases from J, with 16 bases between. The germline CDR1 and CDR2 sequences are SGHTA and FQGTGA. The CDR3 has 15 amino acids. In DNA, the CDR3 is TGTGCCAGCAGCTTAAGTGTGTGGGGGTCGGGTGAGCAGTTCTTC. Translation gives CASSLSVWGSGEQFF.

The CDR3 protein is CASSADRGEVYEQYF. In DNA, the CDR3 is TGTGCCAGCAGTGCGGACAGGGGGGAAGTTTACGAGCAGTACTTC. The genes are TRBV27 and TRBJ2-7; TRBD1 matches at 10 bases. Germline-derived CDR1 and CDR2 are MNHEY and SMNVEV (reference sequence). This CDR3 region has 15 residues. J lost 4 bases, V lost 5 bases, and 8 bases had no gene match.

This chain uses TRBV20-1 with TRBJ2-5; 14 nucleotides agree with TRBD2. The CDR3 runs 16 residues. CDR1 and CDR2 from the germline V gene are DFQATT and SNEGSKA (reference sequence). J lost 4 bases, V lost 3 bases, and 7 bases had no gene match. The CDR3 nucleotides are TGCAGTGCTAGGGCCGGGACTAGCGGGAGAGGAGAGACCCAGTACTTC. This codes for CSARAGTSGRGETQYF.

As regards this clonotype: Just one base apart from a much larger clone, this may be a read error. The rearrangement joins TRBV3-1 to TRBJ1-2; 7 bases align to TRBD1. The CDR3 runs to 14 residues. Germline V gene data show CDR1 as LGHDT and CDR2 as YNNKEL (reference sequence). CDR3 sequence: CSSSPRQGSYGYTF. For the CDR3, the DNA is TGTTCCAGCAGCCCCAGACAGGGCTCCTATGGCTACACCTTC.

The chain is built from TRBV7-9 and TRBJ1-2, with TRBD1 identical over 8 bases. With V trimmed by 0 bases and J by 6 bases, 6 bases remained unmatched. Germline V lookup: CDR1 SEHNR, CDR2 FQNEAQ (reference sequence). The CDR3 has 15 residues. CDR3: CASSLARTGFDGYTF. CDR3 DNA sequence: TGTGCCAGCAGCTTAGCCCGGACAGGGTTCGATGGCTACACCTTC.

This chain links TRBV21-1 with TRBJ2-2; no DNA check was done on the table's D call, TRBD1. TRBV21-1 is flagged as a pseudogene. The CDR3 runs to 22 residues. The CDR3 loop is CASSSQDRVGFIGSPNTGELFF. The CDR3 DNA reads TGTGCCAGCAGCTCCCAGGACCGGGTTGGGTTTATTGGAAGCCCGAACACCGGGGAGCTGTTTTTT.

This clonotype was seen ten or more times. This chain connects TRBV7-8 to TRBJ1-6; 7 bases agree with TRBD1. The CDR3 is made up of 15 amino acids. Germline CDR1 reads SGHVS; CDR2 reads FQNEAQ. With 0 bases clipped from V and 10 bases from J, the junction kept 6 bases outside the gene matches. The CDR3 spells CASSLAQAGGSPLHF. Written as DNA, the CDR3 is TGTGCCAGCAGCTTAGCGCAGGCAGGGGGATCACCCCTCCACTTT.

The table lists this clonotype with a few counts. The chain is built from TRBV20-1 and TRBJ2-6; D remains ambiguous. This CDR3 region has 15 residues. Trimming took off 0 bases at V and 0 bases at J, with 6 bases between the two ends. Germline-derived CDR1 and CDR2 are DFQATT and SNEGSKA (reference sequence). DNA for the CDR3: TGCAGTGCTAGAGACAGGAGCTCTGGGGCCAACGTCCTGACTTTC. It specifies CSARDRSSGANVLTF.

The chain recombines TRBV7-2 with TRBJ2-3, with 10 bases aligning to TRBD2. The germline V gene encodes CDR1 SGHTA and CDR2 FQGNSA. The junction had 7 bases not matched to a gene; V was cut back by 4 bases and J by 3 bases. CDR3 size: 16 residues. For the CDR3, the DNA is TGTGCCAGCAGCTCGGGGACTAGCGAAGAGACAGATACGCAGTATTTT. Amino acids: CASSSGTSEETDTQYF.

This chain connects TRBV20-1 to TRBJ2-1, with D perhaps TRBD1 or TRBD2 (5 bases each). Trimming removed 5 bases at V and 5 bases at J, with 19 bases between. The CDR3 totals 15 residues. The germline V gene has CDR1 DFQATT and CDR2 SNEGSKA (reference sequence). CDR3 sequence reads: CSAPQLGAVHNEQFF. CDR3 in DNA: TGCAGTGCTCCCCAACTAGGGGCAGTCCACAATGAGCAGTTCTTC.

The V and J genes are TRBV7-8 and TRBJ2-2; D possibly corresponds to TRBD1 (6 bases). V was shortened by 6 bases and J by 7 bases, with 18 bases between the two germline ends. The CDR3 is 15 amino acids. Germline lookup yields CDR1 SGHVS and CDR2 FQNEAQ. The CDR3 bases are TGTGCCAGCAGTTCATTTCTGGGGGCAAGCGGGGAGCTGTTTTTT. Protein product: CASSSFLGASGELFF.

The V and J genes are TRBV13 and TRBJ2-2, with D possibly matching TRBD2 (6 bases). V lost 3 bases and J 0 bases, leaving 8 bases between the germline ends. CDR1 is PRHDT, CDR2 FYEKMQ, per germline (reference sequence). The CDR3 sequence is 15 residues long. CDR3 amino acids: CASSLGLSNTGELFF. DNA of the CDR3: TGTGCCAGCAGCTTGGGACTTTCGAACACCGGGGAGCTGTTTTTT.